In this sample, the clone carrying this TCR beta chain turned up once. The data were obtained in a study of blood T cell repertoires in COVID-19. About the research overall: Both acute and convalescent COVID-19 samples were obtained from the United States, Italy and Spain. Sample material is recorded as cDNA or gDNA derived from T cells, B-cell-depleted T cells, or PBMCs.

The CDR3 totals 15 residues. The J segment lost 3 bases and the V segment lost 4 bases, leaving 8 bases of the junction unmatched. CDR1 and CDR2 from the germline V gene are SGHAT and FQNNGV. Sequencing used immunoSEQ multiplex PCR; TCRdb keeps in-frame clones, though not all of them. The sample holds some 290,000 clones; approximately 87% are singletons and the top ten take 4.6%. Sequenced material: peripheral blood. The receptor was isolated from a man aged 60 to 75 who had recovered from COVID-19. The chain joins TRBV11-2 to TRBJ2-7, with TRBD2 matching 8 bases. The CDR3 region has the DNA TGTGCCAGCAGCTCGATAGCGGGACCTAACTACGAGCAGTACTTC. This gives the protein CASSSIAGPNYEQYF.